This T cell receptor beta chain was sequenced during a study of T cells in Graves' hyperthyroidism and ophthalmopathy. Study overall: At initial diagnosis, before any treatment had begun, peripheral blood was obtained.

Trimming shortened V by 3 bases and J by 2 bases, and 7 bases separated the two germline ends. Germline V CDR1 and CDR2: LNHNV, YYDKDF (reference sequence). The CDR3 length is 13 residues. This clonotype was counted ten times or more. Amplification of TCR beta CDR3 regions was performed using RNA transcripts as template. The HTBI primer set drove a first-round RT-PCR of the TCR CDR3. TCRdb used MiXCR to reprocess the multiplex PCR reads, holding one entry per CDR3 protein. This table holds hundreds of thousands of distinct CDR3 sequences, 13% to 15% found once. Sequenced input: blood. The V call is TRBV15, the J call TRBJ1-2, with D maybe TRBD1 (5 bases). The origin of this receptor is a woman aged 45-60 years with Graves' ophthalmopathy. CDR3 sequence: CATSRGENYGYTF. The CDR3 DNA reads TGTGCCACCAGCAGGGGGGAGAACTATGGCTACACCTTC. The variable domain in full, completed from reference TRBV15 and TRBJ1-2, reads DAMVIQNPRYQVTQFGKPVTLSCSQTLNHNVMYWYQQKSSQAPKLLFHYYDKDFNNEADTPDNFQSRRPNTSFCFLDIRSPGLGDTAMYLCATSRGENYGYTFGSGTRLTVV.